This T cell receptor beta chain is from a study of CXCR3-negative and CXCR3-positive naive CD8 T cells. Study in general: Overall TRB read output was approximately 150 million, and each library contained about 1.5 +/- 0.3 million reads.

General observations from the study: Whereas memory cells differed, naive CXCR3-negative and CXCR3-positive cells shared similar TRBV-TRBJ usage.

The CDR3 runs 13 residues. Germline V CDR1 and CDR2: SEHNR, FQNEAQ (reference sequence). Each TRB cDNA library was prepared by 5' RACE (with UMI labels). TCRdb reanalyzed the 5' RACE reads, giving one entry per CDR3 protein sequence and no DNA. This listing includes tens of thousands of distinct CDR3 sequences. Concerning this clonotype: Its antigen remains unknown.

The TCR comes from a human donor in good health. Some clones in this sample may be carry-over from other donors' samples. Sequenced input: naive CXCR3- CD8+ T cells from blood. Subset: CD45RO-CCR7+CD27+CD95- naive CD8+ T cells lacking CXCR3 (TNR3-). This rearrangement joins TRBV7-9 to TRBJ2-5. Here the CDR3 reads CASSKAGVETQYF.